The clone carrying this TCR beta chain was detected a few times. The data originate from a study of blood T cells in healthy people across ages. Study-wide context: Roughly one uniquely barcoded beta molecule per two T cells was captured.

Sample-barcoded 5' priming and a J-beta primer mix drove a second PCR of roughly 6 to 12 cycles. TCRdb called the 5' RACE reads again in MiXCR, with one record for every CDR3 protein. The repertoire has 1.5 million to 2 million distinct CDR3 sequences, roughly 49% of them found once; the top ten carry around 2.1%. From germline, CDR1 is SEHNR and CDR2 FQNEAQ (reference sequence). J gave up 8 bases and V 5 bases, and 8 bases lay outside the gene matches. This CDR3 comprises 14 residues. The receptor's source is a woman aged 40-49 years in good health. The chain couples TRBV7-9 to TRBJ1-2, with 10 bases that match TRBD1. Sample: blood. The CDR3 loop reads CASSVPGTGDGYTF. CDR3 DNA sequence: TGTGCCAGCAGCGTCCCCGGGACAGGGGACGGCTACACCTTC.